These 2 T cell receptor beta chains share one sample of origin, sequenced in a study of cytomegalovirus exposure and HLA in healthy donors. Primers: 60 Vbeta forward and 13 Jbeta reverse. Repertoires were generated with immunoSEQ multiplex PCR, while TCRdb's copy carries only in-frame clones and drops some. In the table there are 150,000 to 200,000 clones, more than 70% of which are singletons. Sequenced sample: PBMCs. Receptor source: a male donor in good health and CMV-seronegative.

The chain carries TRBV28 and TRBJ2-5, with D unresolved. Germline CDR1 and CDR2: MDHEN and SYDVKM. Deletions cut 4 bases from V and 1 base from J, with 7 bases between. There are 13 residues in the CDR3. The CDR3 coding sequence is TGTGCCAGCAGTTCGAGGTTCCAAGAGACCCAGTACTTC. Translated: CASSSRFQETQYF.

This clone occurred once. The V and J genes are TRBV7-3 and TRBJ2-2, with D uncertain. Germline CDR1 and CDR2: SGHTA and FQGTGA. V gave up 2 bases and J gave up 6 bases, with 10 bases separating them. This CDR3 comprises 14 residues. CDR3 protein: CASSLGQPAGELFF. Written as DNA, the CDR3 is TGTGCCAGCAGCTTAGGCCAACCCGCCGGGGAGCTGTTTTTT.